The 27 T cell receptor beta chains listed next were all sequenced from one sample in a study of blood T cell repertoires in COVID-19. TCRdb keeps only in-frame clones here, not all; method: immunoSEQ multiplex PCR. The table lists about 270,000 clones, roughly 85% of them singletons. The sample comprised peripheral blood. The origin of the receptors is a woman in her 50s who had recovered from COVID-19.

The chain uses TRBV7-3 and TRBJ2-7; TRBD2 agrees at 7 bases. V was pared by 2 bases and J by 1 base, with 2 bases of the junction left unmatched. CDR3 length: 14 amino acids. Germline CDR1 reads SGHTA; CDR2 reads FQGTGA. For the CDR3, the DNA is TGTGCCAGCAGCTTAGCGGGGGAGTCCTACGAGCAGTACTTC. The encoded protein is CASSLAGESYEQYF.

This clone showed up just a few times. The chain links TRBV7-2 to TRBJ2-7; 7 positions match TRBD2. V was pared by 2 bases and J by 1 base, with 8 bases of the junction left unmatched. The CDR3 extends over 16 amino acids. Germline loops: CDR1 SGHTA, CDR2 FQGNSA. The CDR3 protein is CASSLSLQRGSYEQYF. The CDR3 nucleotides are TGTGCCAGCAGCTTAAGCTTGCAGCGGGGTTCCTACGAGCAGTACTTC.

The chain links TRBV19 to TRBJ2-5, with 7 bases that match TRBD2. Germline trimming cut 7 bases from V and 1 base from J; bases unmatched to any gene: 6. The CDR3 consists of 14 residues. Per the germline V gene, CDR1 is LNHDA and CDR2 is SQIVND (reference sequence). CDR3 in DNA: TGTGCCAGTAACTCAGCGGGATCCCAAGAGACCCAGTACTTC. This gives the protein CASNSAGSQETQYF.

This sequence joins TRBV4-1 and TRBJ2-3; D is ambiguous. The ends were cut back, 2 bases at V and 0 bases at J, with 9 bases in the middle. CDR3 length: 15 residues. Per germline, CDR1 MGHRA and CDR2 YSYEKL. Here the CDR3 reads CASSQTGSSTDTQYF. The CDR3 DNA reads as TGCGCCAGCAGCCAAACCGGGTCTAGCACAGATACGCAGTATTTT.

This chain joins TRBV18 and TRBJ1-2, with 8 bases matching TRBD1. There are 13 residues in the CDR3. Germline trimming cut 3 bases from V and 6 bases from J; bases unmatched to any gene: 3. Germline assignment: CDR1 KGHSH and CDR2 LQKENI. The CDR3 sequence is CASSPTDRDGYTF. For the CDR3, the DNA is TGTGCCAGCTCACCGACGGACAGGGATGGCTACACCTTC.

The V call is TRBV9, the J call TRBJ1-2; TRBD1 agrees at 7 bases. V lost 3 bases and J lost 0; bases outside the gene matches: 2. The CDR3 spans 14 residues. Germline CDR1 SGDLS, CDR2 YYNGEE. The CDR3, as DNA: TGTGCCAGCAGCGCGGGACAGCCTAACTATGGCTACACCTTC. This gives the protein CASSAGQPNYGYTF.

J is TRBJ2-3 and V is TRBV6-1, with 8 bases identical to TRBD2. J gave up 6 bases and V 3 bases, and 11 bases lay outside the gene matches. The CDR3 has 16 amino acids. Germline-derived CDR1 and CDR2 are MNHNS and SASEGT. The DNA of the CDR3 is TGTGCCAGCAGTGAGGTCGACTCGGGGGGGCGTGATACGCAGTATTTT. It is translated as CASSEVDSGGRDTQYF.

CDR3 DNA sequence: TGTGCCAGCAGCCACGACAGGGGGCGGGATACGCAGTATTTT. It translates to CASSHDRGRDTQYF. The chain combines TRBV6-5 with TRBJ2-3; 10 positions match TRBD1. Trimming took 6 bases from V and 6 from J; bases not matched to a gene: 6. There are 14 residues in the CDR3. CDR1 and CDR2 from the germline V gene are MNHEY and SVGAGI.

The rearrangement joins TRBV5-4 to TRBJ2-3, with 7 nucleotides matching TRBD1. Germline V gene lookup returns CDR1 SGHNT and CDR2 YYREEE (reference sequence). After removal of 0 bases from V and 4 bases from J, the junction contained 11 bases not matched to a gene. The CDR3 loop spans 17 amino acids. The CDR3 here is CASSLGTPGQPADTQYF. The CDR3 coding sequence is TGTGCCAGCAGCTTGGGGACCCCGGGACAGCCCGCAGATACGCAGTATTTT.

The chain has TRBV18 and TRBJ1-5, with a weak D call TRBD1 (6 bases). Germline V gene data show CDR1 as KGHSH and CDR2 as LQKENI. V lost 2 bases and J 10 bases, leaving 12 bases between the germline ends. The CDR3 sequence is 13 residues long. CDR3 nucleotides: TGTGCCAGCTCACCAACCAGGGGCCCCCCCCAGCATTTT. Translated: CASSPTRGPPQHF.

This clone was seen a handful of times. The CDR3 nucleotides are TGTGCTATACACAGCCCTACCTACGAGCAGTACTTC. It codes for CAIHSPTYEQYF. V gene TRBV28 combines with J gene TRBJ2-7; D remains ambiguous. CDR1 and CDR2 (germline): MDHEN, SYDVKM. This CDR3 is 12 amino acids long.

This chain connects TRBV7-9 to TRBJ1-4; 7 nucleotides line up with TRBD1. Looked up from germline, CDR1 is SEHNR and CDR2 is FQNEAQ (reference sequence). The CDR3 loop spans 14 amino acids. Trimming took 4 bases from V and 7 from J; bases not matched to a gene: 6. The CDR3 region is CASSSQGSGEKLFF. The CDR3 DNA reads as TGTGCCAGCAGCTCACAGGGGTCGGGTGAAAAACTGTTTTTT. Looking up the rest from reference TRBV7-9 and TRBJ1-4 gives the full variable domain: DTGVSQNPRHKITKRGQNVTFRCDPISEHNRLYWYRQTLGQGPEFLTYFQNEAQLEKSRLLSDRFSAERPKGSFSTLEIQRTEQGDSAMYLCASSSQGSGEKLFFGSGTQLSVL.

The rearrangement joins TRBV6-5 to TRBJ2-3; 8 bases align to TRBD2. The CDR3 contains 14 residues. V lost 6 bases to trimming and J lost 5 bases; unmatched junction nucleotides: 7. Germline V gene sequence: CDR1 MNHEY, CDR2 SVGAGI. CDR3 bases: TGTGCCAGCAGGAAACTAGCGGTAGGAGATACGCAGTATTTT. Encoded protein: CASRKLAVGDTQYF.

CDR3 coding DNA: TGTGCCAGCAGTGACGGGACAGAGAGGAACACTGAAGCTTTCTTT. Residues: CASSDGTERNTEAFF. The chain combines TRBV6-4 with TRBJ1-1, with 7 nucleotides matching TRBD1. Unmatched junction bases numbered 4, after V lost 2 bases and J lost 1 base. Germline V CDR1 and CDR2: MRHNA, SNTAGT. CDR3 length equals 15 residues.

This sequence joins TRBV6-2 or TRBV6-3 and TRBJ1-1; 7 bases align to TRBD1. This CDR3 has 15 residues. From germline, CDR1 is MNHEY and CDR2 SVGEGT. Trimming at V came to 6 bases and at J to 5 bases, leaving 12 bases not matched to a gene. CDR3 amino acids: CASSFVTGMRTEAFF. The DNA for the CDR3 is TGTGCCAGCAGCTTCGTGACAGGGATGCGGACTGAAGCTTTCTTT.

CDR3 protein: CASSYPTSGITETQYF. The CDR3 DNA reads as TGTGCCAGCAGTTACCCAACTAGCGGGATTACGGAGACCCAGTACTTC. The chain is built from TRBV6-2 or TRBV6-3 and TRBJ2-5, with 10 bases matching TRBD2. CDR3 length: 16 residues. Germline values: CDR1 MNHEY, CDR2 SVGEGT. J lost 5 bases, V lost 2 bases, and 8 bases had no gene match.

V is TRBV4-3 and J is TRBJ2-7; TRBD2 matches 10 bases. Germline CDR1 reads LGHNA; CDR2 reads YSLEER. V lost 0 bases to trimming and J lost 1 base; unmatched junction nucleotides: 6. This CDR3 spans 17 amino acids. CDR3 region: CASSQEASGSISYEQYF. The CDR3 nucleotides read TGCGCCAGCAGCCAAGAGGCTAGCGGGAGTATATCCTACGAGCAGTACTTC.

The CDR3 region has the DNA TGTGCCAGCAGTTACGGACAGGGGGCCACAGATACGCAGTATTTT. Translation: CASSYGQGATDTQYF. The V and J genes are TRBV6-2 or TRBV6-3 and TRBJ2-3; 11 positions match TRBD1. The CDR3 totals 15 residues. CDR1 and CDR2 from the germline V gene are MNHEY and SVGEGT. J was trimmed by 2 bases and V by 2 bases; bases with no gene match: 0.

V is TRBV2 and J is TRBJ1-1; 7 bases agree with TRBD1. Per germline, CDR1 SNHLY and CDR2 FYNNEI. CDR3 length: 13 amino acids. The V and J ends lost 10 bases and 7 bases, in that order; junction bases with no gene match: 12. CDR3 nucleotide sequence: TGTGCCAACCCGTCCGGGACAGCGAGTGAAGCTTTCTTT. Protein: CANPSGTASEAFF.

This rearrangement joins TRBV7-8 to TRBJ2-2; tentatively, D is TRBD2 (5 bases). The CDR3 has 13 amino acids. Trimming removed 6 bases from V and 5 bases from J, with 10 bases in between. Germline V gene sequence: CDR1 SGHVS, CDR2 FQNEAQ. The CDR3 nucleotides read TGTGCCAGCAGTCACGGGGTAACCGGGGAGCTGTTTTTT. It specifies CASSHGVTGELFF.

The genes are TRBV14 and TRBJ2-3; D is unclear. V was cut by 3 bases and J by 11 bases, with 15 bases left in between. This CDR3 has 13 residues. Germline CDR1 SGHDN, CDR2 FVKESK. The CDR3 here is CASSQTNAALQYF. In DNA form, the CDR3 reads TGTGCCAGCAGCCAGACCAACGCGGCCCTGCAGTATTTT.

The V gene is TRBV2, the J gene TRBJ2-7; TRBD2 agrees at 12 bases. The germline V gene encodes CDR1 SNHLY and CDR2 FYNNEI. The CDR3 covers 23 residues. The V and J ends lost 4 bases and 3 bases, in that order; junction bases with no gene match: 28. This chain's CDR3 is CASSAGGSTYGQTSGRALYEQYF. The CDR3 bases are TGTGCCAGCAGTGCGGGAGGTTCAACCTACGGACAGACTAGCGGGAGAGCCCTCTACGAGCAGTACTTC.

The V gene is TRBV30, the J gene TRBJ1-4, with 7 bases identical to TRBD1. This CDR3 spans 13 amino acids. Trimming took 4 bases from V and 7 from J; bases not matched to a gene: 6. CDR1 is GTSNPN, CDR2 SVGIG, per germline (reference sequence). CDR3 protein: CAWTKGAPEKLFF. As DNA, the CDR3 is TGTGCCTGGACCAAGGGGGCGCCTGAAAAACTGTTTTTT.

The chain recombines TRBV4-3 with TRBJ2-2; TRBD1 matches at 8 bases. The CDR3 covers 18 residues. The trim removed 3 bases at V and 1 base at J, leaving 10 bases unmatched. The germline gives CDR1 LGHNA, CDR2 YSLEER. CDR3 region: CASSHVLTGTGNTGELFF. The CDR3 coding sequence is TGCGCCAGCAGCCATGTCCTCACCGGGACAGGGAACACCGGGGAGCTGTTTTTT.

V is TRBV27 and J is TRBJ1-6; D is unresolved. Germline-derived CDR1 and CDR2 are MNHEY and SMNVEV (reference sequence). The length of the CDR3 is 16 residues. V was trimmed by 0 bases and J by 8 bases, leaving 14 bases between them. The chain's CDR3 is CASSLSMLYGDSPLHF. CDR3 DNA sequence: TGTGCCAGCAGTTTATCGATGTTGTATGGAGATTCACCCCTCCACTTT.

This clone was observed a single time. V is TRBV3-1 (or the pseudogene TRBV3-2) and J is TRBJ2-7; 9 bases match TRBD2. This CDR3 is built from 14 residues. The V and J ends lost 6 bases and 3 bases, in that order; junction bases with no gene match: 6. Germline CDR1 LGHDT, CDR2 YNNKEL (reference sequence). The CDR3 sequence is CASSQSGGNYEQYF. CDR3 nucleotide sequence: TGTGCCAGCAGTCAAAGCGGGGGGAACTACGAGCAGTACTTC.

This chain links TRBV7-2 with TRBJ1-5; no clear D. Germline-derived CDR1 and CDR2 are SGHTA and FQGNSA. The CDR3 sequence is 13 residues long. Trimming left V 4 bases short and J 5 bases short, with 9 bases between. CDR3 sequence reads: CASSSQRDQPQHF. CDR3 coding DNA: TGTGCCAGCAGCTCTCAAAGAGATCAGCCCCAGCATTTT.